This TCR beta chain emerged from a study of regulatory T cells in long-lasting Graves disease. General study results and limits: Researchers reported studying only peripheral blood, not thyroid tissue. Persistent Graves' patients showed reduced TCR diversity versus newly diagnosed patients. TRBV28, TRBJ1-2 and TRBJ2-5 were favored in persistent disease.

Per the germline V gene, CDR1 is SGHTA and CDR2 is FQGTGA. CDR3 size: 14 residues. V lost 5 bases and J 6 bases, leaving 14 bases between the germline ends. Specified time point: newly diagnosed GD, antithyroid drugs for less than 3 months. Making the TCR library involved RNA that had been extracted from PBMCs. This clonotype was found many times. Antigen unknown. HTBI primers from iRepertoire and Arm-PCR of CDR3 regions yielded the TCR beta libraries. TCRdb processed the multiplex PCR reads anew with MiXCR; each CDR3 protein has one entry. The top ten clones hold more than 10% of a sample with fewer than 650,000 distinct CDR3 sequences, about 16% of them seen once. These records were also assigned to another study, of T cells in Graves' hyperthyroidism and ophthalmopathy. Per that study: Newly diagnosed patients aged 18 to 65 had hyperthyroidism of under 2 months' duration.

The rearrangement uses TRBV7-3 and TRBJ2-1, with a possible D match to TRBD2 (6 bases). Specimen: peripheral blood mononuclear cells (PBMCs), collected at new diagnosis, from a patient treated with antithyroid drugs. The TCR originated in a man aged 18 to 29 with Graves disease. In nucleotides, the CDR3 is TGTGCCAGCAGCCCCATGGCGGGAATCAATGAGCAGTTCTTC. It codes for CASSPMAGINEQFF.